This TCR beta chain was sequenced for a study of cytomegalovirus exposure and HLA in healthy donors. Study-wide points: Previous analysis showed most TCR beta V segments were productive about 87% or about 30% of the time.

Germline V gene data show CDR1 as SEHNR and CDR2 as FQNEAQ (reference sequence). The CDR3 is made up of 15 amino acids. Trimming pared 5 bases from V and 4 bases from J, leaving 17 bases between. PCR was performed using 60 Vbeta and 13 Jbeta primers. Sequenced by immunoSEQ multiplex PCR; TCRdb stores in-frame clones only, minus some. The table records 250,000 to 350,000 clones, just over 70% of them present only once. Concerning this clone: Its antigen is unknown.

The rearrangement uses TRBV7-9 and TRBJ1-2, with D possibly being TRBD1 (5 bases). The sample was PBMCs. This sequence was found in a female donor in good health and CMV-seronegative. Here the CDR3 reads CASSGRVQASYGYTF. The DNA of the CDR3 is TGTGCCAGCAGCGGCAGGGTGCAGGCTAGCTATGGCTACACCTTC.